These T cell receptor beta chains were read from a single sample in a study of T cells in Graves' hyperthyroidism and ophthalmopathy. Via MiXCR, TCRdb re-called the multiplex PCR reads, giving one row per CDR3 protein. The data hold 550,000 to 800,000 distinct CDR3 sequences, with 16% observed a single time. What was sequenced was blood. The receptor set was obtained from a young man with Graves' hyperthyroidism. Both conserved end residues are trimmed from each CDR3.

V	J	length	CDR3
TRBV19	TRBJ1-6	13	ASSPRGPRNSPLH
TRBV4-1	TRBJ2-1	15	ASSQDLADLSYNEQF
TRBV27	TRBJ2-1	13	ASSLPGTAYSEQF
TRBV12-3/TRBV12-4	TRBJ2-6	16	ASSFKTSSDSGANVLT
TRBV12-3/TRBV12-4	TRBJ2-3	12	ASSLTGAGDTQY
TRBV28	TRBJ1-5	14	ASTQGQLDSNQPQH
TRBV29-1	TRBJ2-2	11	SVGTRLTGELF
TRBV6-1	TRBJ2-7	12	ASSRDYGSYEQY
TRBV2	TRBJ1-1	11	ASSVRENTEAF
TRBV7-9	TRBJ2-3	14	ASSLAQGAGTDTQY
TRBV12-3/TRBV12-4	TRBJ2-1	11	ATSTGGRNEQF
TRBV3-1	TRBJ1-4	14	ASSQAQTATNEKLF
TRBV7-2	TRBJ2-7	13	ASSPGLGPSYEQY
TRBV28	TRBJ1-5	11	ASSAGVYQPQH
TRBV11-1	TRBJ2-1	13	ASSLVGDGGNEQF
TRBV6-2/TRBV6-3	TRBJ2-5	15	ASSYSPEDLIGETQY
TRBV7-6	TRBJ2-7	12	ASSLNRDGYEQY
TRBV7-2	TRBJ2-7	14	ASSLSSGPKAYEQY
TRBV6-1	TRBJ2-3	13	ASRRLAGNTDTQY
TRBV4-1	TRBJ2-1	14	ASSQVAASGYNEQF
TRBV19	TRBJ2-1	12	ASTGLAGVQEQF
TRBV19	TRBJ1-6	12	ASSIGGRRPPLH
TRBV3-1	TRBJ2-1	14	ASSQVESGIGDEQF
TRBV20-1	TRBJ2-4	9	SARPRDIQY
TRBV20-1	TRBJ2-5	11	SASLGVQETQY
TRBV12-3/TRBV12-4	TRBJ2-7	13	ASGIRTGMKNEQY
TRBV2	TRBJ1-1	13	ASRGTGTVNTEAF
TRBV28	TRBJ2-1	15	ASSLGTPFSSYNEQF
TRBV20-1	TRBJ1-1	13	SASRPGQGNTEAF
TRBV7-9	TRBJ2-7	13	ASRPSGTSSYEQY
TRBV7-9	TRBJ1-2	14	ASSLGMASAAYGYT
TRBV7-3	TRBJ2-1	13	ASSSSIAARNEQF
TRBV2	TRBJ2-5	13	ASSYDRDRQETQY
TRBV11-1	TRBJ2-1	13	ASSLIGRSYNEQF
TRBV6-2/TRBV6-3	TRBJ2-3	11	ASRTAATDTQY
TRBV30	TRBJ2-1	15	AWSKGGLAGDRGEQF
TRBV19	TRBJ2-7	13	ASSRGQGLSYEQY
TRBV4-2	TRBJ2-7	12	ASTRRAGGYEQY
TRBV5-1	TRBJ1-1	12	ASSFLPGARGAF
TRBV4-3	TRBJ2-7	15	ASSQETPSLSSYEQY
TRBV7-3	TRBJ2-1	13	ASSWSAGGGNEQF
TRBV11-3	TRBJ1-1	13	ASSAEIEALSEAF
TRBV15	TRBJ1-2	14	ATSRDFGGSPHGYT
TRBV7-9	TRBJ2-3	13	ASSLGRLATDTQY
TRBV28	TRBJ2-1	12	ASSLPGTAGEQF
TRBV27	TRBJ1-5	14	ASSPRPTGSGQPQH
TRBV10-3	TRBJ2-7	11	AISDGRLYEQY
TRBV28	TRBJ2-1	17	ASSLVGLAEASPYNEQF
TRBV12-3/TRBV12-4	TRBJ2-7	13	ASSLLQGAMGEQY
TRBV19	TRBJ2-7	13	ASSIVDRGGYEQY
TRBV7-6	TRBJ2-5	13	ASSSPGTQQETQY
TRBV7-2	TRBJ2-2	14	ASSPYLSGKAGELF
TRBV28	TRBJ1-5	12	ASGPGRSNQPQH
TRBV20-1	TRBJ2-7	13	SARTAQQWSHEQY
TRBV7-9	TRBJ1-1	14	ASSSLGGTMNTEAF